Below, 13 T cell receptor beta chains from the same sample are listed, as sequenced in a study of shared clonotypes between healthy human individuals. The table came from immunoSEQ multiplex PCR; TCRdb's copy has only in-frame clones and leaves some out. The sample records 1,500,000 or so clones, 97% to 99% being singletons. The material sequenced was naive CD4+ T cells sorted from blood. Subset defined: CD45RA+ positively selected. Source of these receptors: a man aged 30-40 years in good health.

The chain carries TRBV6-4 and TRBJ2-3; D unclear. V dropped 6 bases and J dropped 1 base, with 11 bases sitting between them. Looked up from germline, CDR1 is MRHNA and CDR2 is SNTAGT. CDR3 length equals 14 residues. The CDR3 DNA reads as TGTGCCAGCAGACGAGAGTCAGGCACAGATACGCAGTATTTT. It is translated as CASRRESGTDTQYF.

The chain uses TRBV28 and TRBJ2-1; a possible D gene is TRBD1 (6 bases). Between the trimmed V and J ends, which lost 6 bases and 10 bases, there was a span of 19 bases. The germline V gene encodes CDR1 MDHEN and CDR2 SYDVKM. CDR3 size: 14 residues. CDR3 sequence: CASSLFGQRTEQFF. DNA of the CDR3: TGTGCCAGCAGCCTTTTCGGACAGAGGACGGAGCAGTTCTTC.

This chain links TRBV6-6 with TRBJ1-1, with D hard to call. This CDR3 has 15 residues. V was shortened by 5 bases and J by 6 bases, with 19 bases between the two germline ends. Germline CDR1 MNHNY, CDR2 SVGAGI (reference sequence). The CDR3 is CASSPNPDLRAEAFF. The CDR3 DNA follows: TGTGCCAGCAGTCCTAACCCGGACTTGAGAGCTGAAGCTTTCTTT.

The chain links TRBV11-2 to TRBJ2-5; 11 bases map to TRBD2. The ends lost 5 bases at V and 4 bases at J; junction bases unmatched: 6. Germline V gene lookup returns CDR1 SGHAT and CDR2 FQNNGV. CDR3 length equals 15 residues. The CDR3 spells CASSLTSGRVETQYF. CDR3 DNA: TGTGCCAGCAGCCTAACTAGCGGGAGAGTAGAGACCCAGTACTTC.

CDR3 in amino acids: CASSGRGRWMNYGYTF. CDR3 nucleotide sequence: TGTGCCAGCAGTGGCCGAGGGCGCTGGATGAACTATGGCTACACCTTC. The genes are TRBV28 and TRBJ1-2; D not resolved. The CDR3 is 16 amino acids. Trimming removed 5 bases at V and 2 bases at J, with 18 bases between. Germline-derived CDR1 and CDR2 are MDHEN and SYDVKM.

The DNA for the CDR3 is TGTGCCAGTAGTATATGGTCCGGGAATGAAAAACTGTTTTTT. As protein: CASSIWSGNEKLFF. The rearrangement links TRBV19 to TRBJ1-4; D not certain. Germline assignment: CDR1 LNHDA and CDR2 SQIVND (reference sequence). Trimming stripped 2 bases from V and 5 bases from J, with 9 bases between. The CDR3 has 14 residues.

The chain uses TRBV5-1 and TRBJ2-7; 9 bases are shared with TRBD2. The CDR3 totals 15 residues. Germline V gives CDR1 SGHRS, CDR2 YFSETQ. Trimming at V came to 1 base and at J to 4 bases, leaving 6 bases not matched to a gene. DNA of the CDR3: TGCGCCAGCAGCTTGACGGCGGGAGGGCCTTACGAGCAGTACTTC. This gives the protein CASSLTAGGPYEQYF. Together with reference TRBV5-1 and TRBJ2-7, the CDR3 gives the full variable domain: KAGVTQTPRYLIKTRGQQVTLSCSPISGHRSVSWYQQTPGQGLQFLFEYFSETQRNKGNFPGRFSGRQFSNSRSEMNVSTLELGDSALYLCASSLTAGGPYEQYFGPGTRLTVT.

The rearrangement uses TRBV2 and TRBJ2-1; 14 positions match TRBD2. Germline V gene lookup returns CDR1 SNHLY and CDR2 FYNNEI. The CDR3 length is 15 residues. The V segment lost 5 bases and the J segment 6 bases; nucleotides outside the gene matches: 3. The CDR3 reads CASSTTSGRANEQFF. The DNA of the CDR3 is TGTGCCAGCAGTACGACTAGCGGGAGGGCCAATGAGCAGTTCTTC.

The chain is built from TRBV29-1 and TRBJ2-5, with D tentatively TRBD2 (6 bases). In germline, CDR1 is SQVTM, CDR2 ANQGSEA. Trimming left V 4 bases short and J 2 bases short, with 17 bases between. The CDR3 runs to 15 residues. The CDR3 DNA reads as TGCAGCGTTGGGCTAGCGAATTTCGTTCAAGAGACCCAGTACTTC. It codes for CSVGLANFVQETQYF.

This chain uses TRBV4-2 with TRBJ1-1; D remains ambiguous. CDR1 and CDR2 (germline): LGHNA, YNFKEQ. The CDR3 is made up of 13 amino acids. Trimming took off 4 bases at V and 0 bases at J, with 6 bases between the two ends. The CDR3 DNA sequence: TGTGCCAGCAGCCCGATGATGAACACTGAAGCTTTCTTT. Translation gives CASSPMMNTEAFF.

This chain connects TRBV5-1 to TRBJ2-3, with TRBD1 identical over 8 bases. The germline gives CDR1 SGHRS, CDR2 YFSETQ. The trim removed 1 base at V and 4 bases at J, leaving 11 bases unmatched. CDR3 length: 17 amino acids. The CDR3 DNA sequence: TGCGCCAGCAGCTTGCCTATGGACAGGGTTTACGCAGATACGCAGTATTTT. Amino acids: CASSLPMDRVYADTQYF. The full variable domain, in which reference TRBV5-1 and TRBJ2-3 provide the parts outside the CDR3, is KAGVTQTPRYLIKTRGQQVTLSCSPISGHRSVSWYQQTPGQGLQFLFEYFSETQRNKGNFPGRFSGRQFSNSRSEMNVSTLELGDSALYLCASSLPMDRVYADTQYFGPGTRLTVL.

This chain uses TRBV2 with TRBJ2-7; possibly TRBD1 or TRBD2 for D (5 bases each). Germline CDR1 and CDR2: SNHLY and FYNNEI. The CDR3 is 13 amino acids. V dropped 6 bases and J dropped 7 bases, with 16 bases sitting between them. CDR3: CASRYTGREEQYF. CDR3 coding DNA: TGTGCCAGCAGATACACAGGAAGGGAGGAGCAGTACTTC. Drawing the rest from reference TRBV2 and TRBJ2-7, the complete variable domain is EPEVTQTPSHQVTQMGQEVILRCVPISNHLYFYWYRQILGQKVEFLVSFYNNEISEKSEIFDDQFSVERPDGSNFTLKIRSTKLEDSAMYFCASRYTGREEQYFGPGTRLTVT.

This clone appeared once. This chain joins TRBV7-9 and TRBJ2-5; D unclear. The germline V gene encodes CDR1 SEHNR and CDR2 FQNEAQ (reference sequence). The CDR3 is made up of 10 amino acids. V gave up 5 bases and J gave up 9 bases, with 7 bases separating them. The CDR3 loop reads CASSGGAQYF. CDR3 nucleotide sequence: TGTGCCAGCAGCGGTGGGGCCCAGTACTTC. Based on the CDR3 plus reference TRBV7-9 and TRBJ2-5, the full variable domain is DTGVSQNPRHKITKRGQNVTFRCDPISEHNRLYWYRQTLGQGPEFLTYFQNEAQLEKSRLLSDRFSAERPKGSFSTLEIQRTEQGDSAMYLCASSGGAQYFGPGTRLLVL.